The 21 T cell receptor beta chains below come from one sample, sequenced in a study of shared clonotypes between healthy human individuals. The assay was immunoSEQ multiplex PCR, and TCRdb's table has in-frame clones only and misses some. The profile shows roughly 380,000 clones, 96% of them singletons. The sample comprised memory CD8+ T cells sorted from blood. Subset denoted: CD45RO+ cells pooled with CCR7-negative TemRA cells. Every receptor here comes from a man aged 25-45 years in good health.

The chain has TRBV10-3 and TRBJ1-1; possibly TRBD1 for D (6 bases). V was cut by 10 bases and J by 1 base, with 13 bases left in between. This CDR3 spans 13 amino acids. From germline, CDR1 is ENHRY and CDR2 SYGVKD. The CDR3 DNA reads TGTGCCACTTCGACAGGACAGAACACTGAAGCTTTCTTT. This gives the protein CATSTGQNTEAFF.

The chain joins TRBV21-1 to TRBJ2-4; the D segment call TRBD1 is taken from the table without a DNA check. TRBV21-1 has pseudogene status. The CDR3 extends over 10 amino acids. CDR3 DNA: TGTGCCAGCAACAGGGACATTCAGTACTTC. This encodes CASNRDIQYF.

The J gene is TRBJ2-2, the V gene TRBV9, with TRBD2 matching over 8 bases. Per the germline V gene, CDR1 is SGDLS and CDR2 is YYNGEE. The CDR3 is 14 amino acids. V was pared by 3 bases and J by 3 bases, with 1 base of the junction left unmatched. Here the CDR3 DNA reads TGTGCCAGCAGCGCAGCGGGGGACACCGGGGAGCTGTTTTTT. This gives the protein CASSAAGDTGELFF.

The rearrangement joins TRBV28 to TRBJ1-4; 8 bases are shared with TRBD1. The CDR3 consists of 15 residues. The V gene end was trimmed by 2 bases and the J gene end by 4 bases; junction bases not matched to a gene: 3. Per the germline V gene, CDR1 is MDHEN and CDR2 is SYDVKM. For the CDR3, the DNA is TGTGCCAGCAGTTTAAACGGACAGGGTAATGAAAAACTGTTTTTT. Protein: CASSLNGQGNEKLFF.

J is TRBJ2-3 and V is TRBV27; tentative D call: TRBD2 (6 bases). The CDR3 covers 14 residues. In germline, CDR1 is MNHEY, CDR2 SMNVEV (reference sequence). The V and J ends lost 6 bases and 2 bases respectively, with 12 bases between them. CDR3 residues: CASRFGRDTDTQYF. CDR3 nucleotides: TGTGCCAGCAGGTTCGGGCGGGACACAGATACGCAGTATTTT.

This sequence joins TRBV20-1 and TRBJ1-2; D uncertain. This CDR3 has 11 amino acids. Trimming cost V 1 base and J 8 bases, with 8 bases left between them. Germline V gene sequence: CDR1 DFQATT, CDR2 SNEGSKA (reference sequence). CDR3 DNA sequence: TGCAGTGCTAGAGGGTTGAACGGCTACACCTTC. It specifies CSARGLNGYTF.

As for this clone: The same CDR3 also results from other DNA sequences found in this sample. This chain joins TRBV6-6 and TRBJ1-5, with D possibly being TRBD1 (5 bases). Germline-derived CDR1 and CDR2 are MNHNY and SVGAGI (reference sequence). The length of the CDR3 is 14 residues. V was pared by 0 bases and J by 2 bases, with 5 bases between. The CDR3 here is CASSYSGGNQPQHF. The DNA for the CDR3 is TGTGCCAGCAGTTACTCAGGGGGCAATCAGCCCCAGCATTTT.

This chain joins TRBV6-5 and TRBJ2-1; maybe TRBD1 (5 bases). Trimming pared 0 bases from V and 10 bases from J, leaving 10 bases between. Germline V CDR1 and CDR2: MNHEY, SVGAGI. The CDR3 sequence is 13 residues long. CDR3 loop: CASSYSGPGEQFF. CDR3 nucleotide sequence: TGTGCCAGCAGTTACTCGGGGCCCGGCGAGCAGTTCTTC.

The chain combines TRBV10-3 with TRBJ2-5; 7 nucleotides line up with TRBD1. Germline trimming cut 6 bases from V and 1 base from J; bases unmatched to any gene: 5. Per the germline V gene, CDR1 is ENHRY and CDR2 is SYGVKD. The CDR3 runs 14 residues. Here the CDR3 reads CAIRGTGAQETQYF. CDR3 in DNA: TGTGCCATCAGAGGAACAGGGGCCCAAGAGACCCAGTACTTC.

V usage is TRBV7-9 and J usage is TRBJ1-4; D gene unclear. CDR1 is SEHNR, CDR2 FQNEAQ, per germline (reference sequence). V dropped 6 bases and J dropped 8 bases, with 13 bases sitting between them. The CDR3 length is 13 residues. CDR3 loop: CASRPTGREKLFF. DNA of the CDR3: TGTGCCAGCAGACCTACCGGTAGGGAAAAACTGTTTTTT. Full variable domain (rest looked up from reference TRBV7-9 and TRBJ1-4): DTGVSQNPRHKITKRGQNVTFRCDPISEHNRLYWYRQTLGQGPEFLTYFQNEAQLEKSRLLSDRFSAERPKGSFSTLEIQRTEQGDSAMYLCASRPTGREKLFFGSGTQLSVL.

The V gene is TRBV5-8, the J gene TRBJ2-7, with no clear D. CDR1 and CDR2 (germline): SGHTS, YDEGEE. V lost 4 bases and J lost 7, with 9 bases in between. The length of the CDR3 is 11 residues. Here the CDR3 DNA reads TGTGCCAGCAGCCAAGGTTCGGAGCAGTACTTC. This translates into CASSQGSEQYF.

The sample holds one count of this clone. The chain is built from TRBV6-5 and TRBJ2-3, with D unclear. The CDR3 covers 15 residues. CDR1 is MNHEY and CDR2 is SVGAGI in the germline V gene. The V end lost 2 bases, the J end lost 3 bases, and 12 bases lay between the germline ends. CDR3 nucleotide sequence: TGTGCCAGCAGTTACCCCCGAATCCGAACAGATACGCAGTATTTT. This sequence encodes CASSYPRIRTDTQYF.

This sequence joins TRBV28 and TRBJ1-3, with 7 positions matching TRBD1. The germline gives CDR1 MDHEN, CDR2 SYDVKM. V lost 6 bases, J lost 0 bases, and 2 bases stayed unmatched. The CDR3 is 14 amino acids. The CDR3 is CASRQGLSGNTIYF. CDR3 coding DNA: TGTGCCAGCAGACAGGGGCTCTCTGGAAACACCATATATTTT. Combining the CDR3 with reference TRBV28 and TRBJ1-3 gives the whole variable domain DVKVTQSSRYLVKRTGEKVFLECVQDMDHENMFWYRQDPGLGLRLIYFSYDVKMKEKGDIPEGYSVSREKKERFSLILESASTNQTSMYLCASRQGLSGNTIYFGEGSWLTVV.

The V call is TRBV21-1, the J call TRBJ2-1; the table gives TRBD2 as D, unverified against the DNA. TRBV21-1 is a pseudogene. The CDR3 is made up of 16 amino acids. The CDR3 protein is CASSIRLADIYNEQFF. The CDR3 nucleotides are TGTGCCAGCAGCATCCGACTAGCGGATATATACAATGAGCAGTTCTTC.

This CDR3 is CAWAVMGAINQPQHF. The CDR3, as DNA: TGTGCCTGGGCTGTTATGGGCGCGATCAATCAGCCCCAGCATTTT. This chain uses TRBV30 with TRBJ1-5; no definite D call. This CDR3 comprises 15 residues. The germline CDR1 and CDR2 sequences are GTSNPN and SVGIG (reference sequence). The V gene lost 5 bases and the J gene lost 3 bases, with 17 bases spanning the gap.

Here the CDR3 DNA reads TGTGCCAGCAGTGAAGTTAACTACCGTAGCACAGATACGCAGTATTTT. Translating it yields CASSEVNYRSTDTQYF. The chain has TRBV2 and TRBJ2-3; D not resolved. Trimming cost V 1 base and J 0 bases, with 11 bases left between them. Germline loops: CDR1 SNHLY, CDR2 FYNNEI. The CDR3 covers 16 residues.

The J gene is TRBJ2-7, the V gene TRBV5-1; 9 nucleotides line up with TRBD1. Germline V lookup: CDR1 SGHRS, CDR2 YFSETQ. The CDR3 runs 13 residues. Losses at the gene ends were 5 bases for V and 6 bases for J; bases not matched to a gene: 6. For the CDR3, the DNA is TGCGCCAGCAGGGACAGGGGCTTTAGCGAGCAGTACTTC. Its protein is CASRDRGFSEQYF. Drawing the rest from reference TRBV5-1 and TRBJ2-7, the complete variable domain is KAGVTQTPRYLIKTRGQQVTLSCSPISGHRSVSWYQQTPGQGLQFLFEYFSETQRNKGNFPGRFSGRQFSNSRSEMNVSTLELGDSALYLCASRDRGFSEQYFGPGTRLTVT.

The J gene is TRBJ1-2, the V gene TRBV10-2; tentatively, D is TRBD1 (5 bases). CDR1 is WSHSY, CDR2 SAAADI, per germline. V lost 6 bases, J lost 0 bases, and 11 bases lay in between. This CDR3 spans 14 amino acids. The CDR3 DNA reads as TGCGCCAGCAGGGAGACAGCTACTAACTATGGCTACACCTTC. Residues: CASRETATNYGYTF.

The rearrangement links TRBV2 to TRBJ1-3; D ambiguous. The germline V gene has CDR1 SNHLY and CDR2 FYNNEI. The V and J ends lost 7 bases and 4 bases respectively, with 14 bases between them. CDR3 length equals 14 residues. For the CDR3, the DNA is TGTGCCAGCACGACCTGGACTATCGGAAACACCATATATTTT. It yields the protein CASTTWTIGNTIYF.

The chain recombines TRBV4-2 with TRBJ2-2; D is possibly TRBD1 or TRBD2 (5 bases each). The CDR3 has 14 amino acids. The germline V gene has CDR1 LGHNA and CDR2 YNFKEQ. Trimming cost V 1 base and J 2 bases, with 5 bases left between them. The CDR3 DNA sequence: TGTGCCAGCAGCCAAGGGGACAACACCGGGGAGCTGTTTTTT. Its protein product is CASSQGDNTGELFF.

The chain joins TRBV10-2 to TRBJ2-5; a weak D match, TRBD1 (6 bases). This CDR3 is built from 14 residues. In germline, CDR1 is WSHSY, CDR2 SAAADI. V was shortened by 5 bases and J by 2 bases, with 12 bases between the two germline ends. CDR3 DNA sequence: TGCGCCAGCAGTAGGACAGTATCACAAGAGACCCAGTACTTC. Residues: CASSRTVSQETQYF.